This paragraph covers one T cell receptor (beta chain) sequence. What it binds is unknown. Trimming cost V 7 bases and J 7 bases; bases outside gene matches: 6. This CDR3 comprises 14 residues. Looked up from germline, CDR1 is MDHEN and CDR2 is SYDVKM. Each sorted fraction was over 95% pure. Every isolated RNA sample was fully reverse transcribed, so sequencing captured expressed TCRB transcripts. Only in-frame clones appear in the TCRdb table, and some are missing; sequencing was by immunoSEQ multiplex PCR. The data show 240,000 or so clones, 20% seen once. This record belongs to a study of beta chain features in type 1 diabetes. Points from the study as a whole: A moderate, significant TCRB CDR3 shortening appeared in type 1 diabetes across four CD4+ subsets.

The source material was naive CD4+ T cells from blood. V gene TRBV28 combines with J gene TRBJ1-5, with TRBD1 matching 11 bases. This clonotype originated in a woman in her thirties or forties with type 1 diabetes. For the CDR3, the DNA is TGTGCCAGCAAGGGGGGACAGGGGGGCCAGCCCCAGCATTTT. It translates to CASKGGQGGQPQHF.